The clone carrying this T cell receptor beta chain came up a few times. From the RT-PCR reads, TCRdb called clonotypes with MiXCR, one entry per CDR3 protein. The sample includes around 700,000 distinct CDR3 sequences, about 14% of them seen just once. Sequenced: memory CD4+ T cells from blood. This clonotype was sampled from a female donor in good health, serving as a healthy control.

This chain's CDR3 is CASSSLREGRQPQHF. The CDR3 DNA reads as TGTGCCAGCAGCTCCCTTCGGGAGGGCCGGCAGCCCCAGCATTTT. This chain links TRBV5-6 with TRBJ1-5; no clear D. The CDR3 covers 15 residues. Germline CDR1 SGHDT, CDR2 YYEEEE. V shed 3 bases and J shed 7 bases, with 17 bases lying between them.